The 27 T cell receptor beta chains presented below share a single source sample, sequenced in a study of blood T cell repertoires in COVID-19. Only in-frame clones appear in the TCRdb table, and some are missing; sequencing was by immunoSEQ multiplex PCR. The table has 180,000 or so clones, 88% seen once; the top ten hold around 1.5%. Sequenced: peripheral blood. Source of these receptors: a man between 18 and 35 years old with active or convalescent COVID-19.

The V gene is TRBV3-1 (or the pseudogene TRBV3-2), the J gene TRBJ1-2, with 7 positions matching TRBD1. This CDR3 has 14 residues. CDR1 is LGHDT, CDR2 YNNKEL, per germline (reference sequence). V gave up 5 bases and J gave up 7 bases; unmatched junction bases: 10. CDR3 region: CASSEGTRTGGYTF. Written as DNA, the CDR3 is TGTGCCAGCAGCGAAGGCACCAGGACAGGTGGCTACACCTTC.

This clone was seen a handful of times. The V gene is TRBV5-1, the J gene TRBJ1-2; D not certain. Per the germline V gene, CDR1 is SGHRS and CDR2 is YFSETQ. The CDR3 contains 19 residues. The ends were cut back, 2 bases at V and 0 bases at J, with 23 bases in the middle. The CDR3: CASSFRPGSGPLPNYGYTF. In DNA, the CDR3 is TGCGCCAGCAGCTTCAGGCCGGGATCAGGCCCGCTCCCTAACTATGGCTACACCTTC.

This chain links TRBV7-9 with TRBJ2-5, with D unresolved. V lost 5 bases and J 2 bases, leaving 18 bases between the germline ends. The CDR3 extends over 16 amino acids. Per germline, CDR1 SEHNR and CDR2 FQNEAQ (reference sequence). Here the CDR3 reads CASSPTTGRRQETQYF. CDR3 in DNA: TGTGCCAGCAGCCCAACGACTGGCCGTCGTCAAGAGACCCAGTACTTC.

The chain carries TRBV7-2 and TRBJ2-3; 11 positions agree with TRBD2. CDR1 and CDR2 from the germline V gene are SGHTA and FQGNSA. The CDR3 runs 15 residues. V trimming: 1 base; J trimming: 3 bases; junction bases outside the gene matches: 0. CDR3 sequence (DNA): TGTGCCAGCAGCTTAGTAGCGGGGGGGACAGATACGCAGTATTTT. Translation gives CASSLVAGGTDTQYF.

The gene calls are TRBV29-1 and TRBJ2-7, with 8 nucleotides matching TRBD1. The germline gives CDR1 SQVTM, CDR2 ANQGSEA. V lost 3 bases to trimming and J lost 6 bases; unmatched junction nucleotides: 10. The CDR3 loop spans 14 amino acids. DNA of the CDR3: TGCAGCGTTGACGCAAACAGGGGGGCGAGCGAGCAGTACTTC. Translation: CSVDANRGASEQYF.

The CDR3 DNA reads as TGCGCCAGCAGACCCCGGGACTCCCTCCTAGGGCCCCAGCATTTT. As protein: CASRPRDSLLGPQHF. This rearrangement joins TRBV4-1 to TRBJ1-5; a possible D gene is TRBD1 (5 bases). Germline loops: CDR1 MGHRA, CDR2 YSYEKL. The CDR3 is made up of 15 amino acids. With 6 bases removed from V and 9 bases from J, the gap between germline ends came to 21 bases.

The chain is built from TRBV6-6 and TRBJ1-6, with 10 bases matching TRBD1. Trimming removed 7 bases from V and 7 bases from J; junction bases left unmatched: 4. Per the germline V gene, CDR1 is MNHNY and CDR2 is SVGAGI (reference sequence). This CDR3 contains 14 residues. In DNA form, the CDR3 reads TGTGCCAGCATTCCGGGACAGGGGAATTCACCCCTCCACTTT. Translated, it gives CASIPGQGNSPLHF.

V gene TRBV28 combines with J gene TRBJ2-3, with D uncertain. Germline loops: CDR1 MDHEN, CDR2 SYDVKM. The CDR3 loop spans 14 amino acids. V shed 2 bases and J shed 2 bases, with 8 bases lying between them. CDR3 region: CASSLARDTDTQYF. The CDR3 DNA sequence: TGTGCCAGCAGTTTAGCTAGAGACACAGATACGCAGTATTTT.

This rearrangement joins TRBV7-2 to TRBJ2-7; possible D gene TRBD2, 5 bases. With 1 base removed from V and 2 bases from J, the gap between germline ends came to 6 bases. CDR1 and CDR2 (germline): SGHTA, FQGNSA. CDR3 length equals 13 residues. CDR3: CASSLELAYEQYF. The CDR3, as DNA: TGTGCCAGCAGCTTAGAACTAGCCTACGAGCAGTACTTC.

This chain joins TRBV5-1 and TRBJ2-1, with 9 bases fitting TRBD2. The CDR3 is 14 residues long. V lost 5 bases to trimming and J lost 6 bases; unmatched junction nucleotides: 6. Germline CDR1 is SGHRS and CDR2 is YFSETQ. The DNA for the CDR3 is TGCGCCAGCAGAGGCGGGGGGGCAGGCAATGAGCAGTTCTTC. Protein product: CASRGGGAGNEQFF.

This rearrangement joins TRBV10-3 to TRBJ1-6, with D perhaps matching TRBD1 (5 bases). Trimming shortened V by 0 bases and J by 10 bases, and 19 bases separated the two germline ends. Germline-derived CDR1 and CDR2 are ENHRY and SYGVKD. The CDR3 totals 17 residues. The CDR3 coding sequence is TGTGCCATCAGTGAGTCGGGGGGGTTTACAGGAGAATCACCCCTCCACTTT. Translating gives CAISESGGFTGESPLHF.

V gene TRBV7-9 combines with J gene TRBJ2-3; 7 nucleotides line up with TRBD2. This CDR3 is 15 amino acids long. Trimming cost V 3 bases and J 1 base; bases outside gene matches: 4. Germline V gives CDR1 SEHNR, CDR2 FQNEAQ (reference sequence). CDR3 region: CASSFLAGGTDTQYF. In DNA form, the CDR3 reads TGTGCCAGCAGCTTTTTAGCGGGCGGCACAGATACGCAGTATTTT.

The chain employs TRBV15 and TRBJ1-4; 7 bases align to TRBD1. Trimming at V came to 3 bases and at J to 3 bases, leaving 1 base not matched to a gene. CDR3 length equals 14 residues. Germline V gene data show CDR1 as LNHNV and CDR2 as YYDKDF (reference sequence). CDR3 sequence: CATSRGQPNEKLFF. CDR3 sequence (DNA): TGTGCCACCAGCAGGGGACAGCCTAATGAAAAACTGTTTTTT.

For the CDR3, the DNA is TGTGCCAGCAGCTCGGAGGTGAATCAGCCCCAGCATTTT. Protein product: CASSSEVNQPQHF. The J gene is TRBJ1-5, the V gene TRBV7-2, with D uncertain. Germline V gene lookup returns CDR1 SGHTA and CDR2 FQGNSA. This CDR3 contains 13 residues. The V end lost 4 bases, the J end lost 4 bases, and 8 bases lay between the germline ends.

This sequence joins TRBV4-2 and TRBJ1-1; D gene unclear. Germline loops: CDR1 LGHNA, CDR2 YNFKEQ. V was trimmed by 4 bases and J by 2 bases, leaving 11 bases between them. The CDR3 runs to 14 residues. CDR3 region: CASSREGSNTEAFF. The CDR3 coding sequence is TGTGCCAGCAGCCGCGAGGGTAGTAACACTGAAGCTTTCTTT.

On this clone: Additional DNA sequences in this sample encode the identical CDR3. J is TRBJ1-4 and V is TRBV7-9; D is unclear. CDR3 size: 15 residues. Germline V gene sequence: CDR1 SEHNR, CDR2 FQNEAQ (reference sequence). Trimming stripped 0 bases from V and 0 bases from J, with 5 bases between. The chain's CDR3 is CASSLAAATNEKLFF. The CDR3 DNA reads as TGTGCCAGCAGCTTAGCTGCGGCAACTAATGAAAAACTGTTTTTT. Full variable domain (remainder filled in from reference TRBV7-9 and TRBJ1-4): DTGVSQNPRHKITKRGQNVTFRCDPISEHNRLYWYRQTLGQGPEFLTYFQNEAQLEKSRLLSDRFSAERPKGSFSTLEIQRTEQGDSAMYLCASSLAAATNEKLFFGSGTQLSVL.

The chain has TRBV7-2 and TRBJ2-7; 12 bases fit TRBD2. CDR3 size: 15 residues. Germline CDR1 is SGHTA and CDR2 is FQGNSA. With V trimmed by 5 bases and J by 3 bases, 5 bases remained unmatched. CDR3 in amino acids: CASSRGLAGSYEQYF. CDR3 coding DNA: TGTGCCAGCAGCAGAGGACTAGCGGGAAGCTACGAGCAGTACTTC.

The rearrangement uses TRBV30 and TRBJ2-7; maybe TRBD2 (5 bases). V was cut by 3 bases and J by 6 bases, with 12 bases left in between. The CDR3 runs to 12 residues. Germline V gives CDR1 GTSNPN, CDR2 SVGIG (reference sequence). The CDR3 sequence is CAWSYGRSEQYF. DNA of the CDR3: TGTGCCTGGAGCTATGGGAGATCCGAGCAGTACTTC.

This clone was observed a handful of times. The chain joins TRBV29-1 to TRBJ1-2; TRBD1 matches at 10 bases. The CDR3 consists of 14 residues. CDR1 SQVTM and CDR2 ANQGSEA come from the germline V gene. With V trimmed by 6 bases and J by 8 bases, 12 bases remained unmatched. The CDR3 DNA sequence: TGCAGCGTAGCCTTGGGGACAGGGGCTGGCGGCTACACCTTC. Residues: CSVALGTGAGGYTF.

CDR3 in amino acids: CAWSEAGGGDTQYF. The CDR3 coding sequence is TGTGCCTGGAGTGAAGCGGGAGGGGGGGATACGCAGTATTTT. The rearrangement links TRBV30 to TRBJ2-3; TRBD2 aligns across 10 bases. Germline CDR1 reads GTSNPN; CDR2 reads SVGIG (reference sequence). J lost 6 bases, V lost 1 base, and 4 bases had no gene match. This CDR3 is 14 amino acids long.

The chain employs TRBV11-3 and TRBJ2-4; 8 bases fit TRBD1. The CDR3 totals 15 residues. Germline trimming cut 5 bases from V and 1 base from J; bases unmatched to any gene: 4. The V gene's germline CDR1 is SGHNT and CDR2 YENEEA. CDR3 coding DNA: TGTGCCAGCAGCGCAGGGGGCGCGGCCAAAAACATTCAGTACTTC. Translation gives CASSAGGAAKNIQYF.

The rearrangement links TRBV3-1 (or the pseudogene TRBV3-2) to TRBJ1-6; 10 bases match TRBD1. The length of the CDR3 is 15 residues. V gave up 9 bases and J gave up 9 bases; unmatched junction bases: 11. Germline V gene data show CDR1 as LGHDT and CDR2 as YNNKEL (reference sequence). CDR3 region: CASRTGTGDSSPLHF. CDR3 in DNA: TGTGCCAGTAGAACCGGGACAGGGGATAGTTCACCCCTCCACTTT.

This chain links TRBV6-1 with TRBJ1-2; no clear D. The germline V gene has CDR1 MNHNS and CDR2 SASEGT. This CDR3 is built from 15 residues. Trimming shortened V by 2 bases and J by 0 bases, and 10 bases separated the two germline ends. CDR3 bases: TGTGCCAGCAGTGAAATGGGAGCGGCTAACTATGGCTACACCTTC. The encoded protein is CASSEMGAANYGYTF.

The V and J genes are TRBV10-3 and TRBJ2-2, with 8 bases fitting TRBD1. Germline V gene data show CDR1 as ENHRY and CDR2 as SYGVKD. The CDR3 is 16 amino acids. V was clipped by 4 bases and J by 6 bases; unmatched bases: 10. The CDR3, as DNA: TGTGCCATCAGTGGTACCGGGACAGGTTTGGCCGGGGAGCTGTTTTTT. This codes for CAISGTGTGLAGELFF.

The CDR3 DNA is TGTGCCAGCAGCCCCGGACTAGCCGGATTCGATGAGCAGTTCTTC. Protein product: CASSPGLAGFDEQFF. The chain employs TRBV7-3 and TRBJ2-1; TRBD2 matches 8 bases. Losses at the gene ends were 5 bases for V and 8 bases for J; bases not matched to a gene: 11. Germline-derived CDR1 and CDR2 are SGHTA and FQGTGA. The CDR3 contains 15 residues.

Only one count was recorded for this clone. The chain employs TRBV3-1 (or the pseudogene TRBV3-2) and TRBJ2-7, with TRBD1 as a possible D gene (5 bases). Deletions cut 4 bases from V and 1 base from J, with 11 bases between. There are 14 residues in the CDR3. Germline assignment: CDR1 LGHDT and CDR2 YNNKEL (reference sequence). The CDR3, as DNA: TGTGCCAGCAGCCCAGGGATATCTTCCTACGAGCAGTACTTC. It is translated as CASSPGISSYEQYF.

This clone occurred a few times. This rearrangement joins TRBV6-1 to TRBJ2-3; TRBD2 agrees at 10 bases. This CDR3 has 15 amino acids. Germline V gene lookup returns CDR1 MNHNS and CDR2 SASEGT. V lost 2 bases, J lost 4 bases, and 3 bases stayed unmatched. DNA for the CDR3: TGTGCCAGCAGTGAAAGCCTAGCGGGGGCAGATACGCAGTATTTT. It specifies CASSESLAGADTQYF.